The sequence of this T cell receptor (beta chain) was determined in a study of blood T cell repertoires in COVID-19. Study context: COVID-19 samples collected from the United States, Italy and Spain covered acute and convalescent phases.

Germline loops: CDR1 SNHLY, CDR2 FYNNEI. J lost 5 bases, V lost 5 bases, and 5 bases had no gene match. This CDR3 is 14 amino acids long. Produced via immunoSEQ multiplex PCR; TCRdb's table is partial and in-frame only. The data hold some 450,000 clones, with about 90% observed a single time. The sequencing sample was made of peripheral blood. This clonotype originated in a man between 18 and 29 years old with COVID-19, enrolled during active disease. This chain links TRBV2 with TRBJ2-5; 10 bases are shared with TRBD1. The CDR3 region has the DNA TGTGCCAGCAGTAGGGACAGGGGCATGGAGACCCAGTACTTC. Its translation is CASSRDRGMETQYF.